The table lists the clone carrying this T cell receptor beta chain with a few counts. No antigen is known for it. The authors reverse transcribed all of the isolated RNA, so sequencing captured expressed TCRB transcripts. Sequencing used immunoSEQ multiplex PCR; TCRdb keeps in-frame clones, though not all of them. The sample lists hundreds of thousands of clones, roughly 12% occurring once. Germline V gene data show CDR1 as MNHEY and CDR2 as SMNVEV (reference sequence). The V end lost 1 base, the J end lost 0 bases, and 12 bases lay between the germline ends. The CDR3 totals 17 residues. This entry comes from a study of beta chain features in type 1 diabetes. Regarding the study as a whole: Among patients, naive, central memory and Treg TCRB repertoires appeared more similar than among healthy donors.

The receptor comes from a man younger than 30 in good health. The sequenced sample consisted of naive CD4+ T cells from blood. The chain couples TRBV27 to TRBJ2-2, with a possible D match to TRBD2 (6 bases). The DNA of the CDR3 is TGTGCCAGCAGTTTATACGGGGGAAGCGCGAACACCGGGGAGCTGTTTTTT. This codes for CASSLYGGSANTGELFF.